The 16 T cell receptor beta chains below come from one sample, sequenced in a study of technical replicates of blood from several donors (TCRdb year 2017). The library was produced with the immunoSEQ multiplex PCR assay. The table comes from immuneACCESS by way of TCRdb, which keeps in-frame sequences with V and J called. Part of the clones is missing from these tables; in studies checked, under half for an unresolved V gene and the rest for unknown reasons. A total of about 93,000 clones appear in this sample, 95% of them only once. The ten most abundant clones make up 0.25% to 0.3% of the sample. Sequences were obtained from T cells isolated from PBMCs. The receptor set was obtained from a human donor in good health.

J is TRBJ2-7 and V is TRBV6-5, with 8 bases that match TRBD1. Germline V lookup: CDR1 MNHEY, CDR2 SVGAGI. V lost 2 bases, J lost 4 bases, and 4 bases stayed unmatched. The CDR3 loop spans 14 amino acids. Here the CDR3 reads CASSYGQGAYEQYF. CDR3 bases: TGTGCCAGCAGTTACGGTCAGGGGGCATACGAGCAGTACTTC.

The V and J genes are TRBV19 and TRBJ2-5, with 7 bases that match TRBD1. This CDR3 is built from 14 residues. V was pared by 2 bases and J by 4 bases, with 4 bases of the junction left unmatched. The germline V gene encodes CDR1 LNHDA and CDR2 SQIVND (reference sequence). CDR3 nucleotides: TGTGCCAGTAGTATAACAGGGGAGAGAGAGACCCAGTACTTC. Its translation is CASSITGERETQYF.

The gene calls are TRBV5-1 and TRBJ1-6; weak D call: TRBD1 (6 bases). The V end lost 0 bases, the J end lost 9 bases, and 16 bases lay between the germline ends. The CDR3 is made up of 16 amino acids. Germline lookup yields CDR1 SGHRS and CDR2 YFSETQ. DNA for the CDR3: TGCGCCAGCAGCTTGGGACAGCCCGGACAGAGTTCACCCCTCCACTTT. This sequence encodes CASSLGQPGQSSPLHF.

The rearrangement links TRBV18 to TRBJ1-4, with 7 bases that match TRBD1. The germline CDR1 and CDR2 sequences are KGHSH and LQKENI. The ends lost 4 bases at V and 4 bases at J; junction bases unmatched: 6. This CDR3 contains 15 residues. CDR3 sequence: CASSQPGQSNEKLFF. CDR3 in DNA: TGTGCCAGCTCACAACCGGGACAGAGTAATGAAAAACTGTTTTTT.

The CDR3 sequence: CASSEALAGGNNEQFF. For the CDR3, the DNA is TGCGCCAGCAGTGAGGCGCTAGCGGGAGGAAACAATGAGCAGTTCTTC. V and J are TRBV10-1 and TRBJ2-1, with 11 bases lining up with TRBD2. The CDR3 sequence is 16 residues long. V lost 2 bases, J lost 5 bases, and 5 bases stayed unmatched. Germline CDR1 and CDR2: WNHNN and SYGVQD (reference sequence).

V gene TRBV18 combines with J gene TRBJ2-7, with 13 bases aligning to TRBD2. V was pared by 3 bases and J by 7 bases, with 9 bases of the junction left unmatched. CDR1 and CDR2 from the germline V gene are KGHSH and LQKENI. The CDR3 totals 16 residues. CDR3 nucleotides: TGTGCCAGCTCACCGCCTGGACTAGCGGGAGTGGGGGAGCAGTACTTC. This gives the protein CASSPPGLAGVGEQYF.

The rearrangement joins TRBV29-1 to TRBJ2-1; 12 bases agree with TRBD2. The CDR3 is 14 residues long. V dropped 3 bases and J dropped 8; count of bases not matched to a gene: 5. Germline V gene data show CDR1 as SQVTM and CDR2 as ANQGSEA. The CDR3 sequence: CSVDRLAGGDEQFF. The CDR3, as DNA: TGCAGCGTTGATCGGCTAGCGGGGGGGGATGAGCAGTTCTTC.

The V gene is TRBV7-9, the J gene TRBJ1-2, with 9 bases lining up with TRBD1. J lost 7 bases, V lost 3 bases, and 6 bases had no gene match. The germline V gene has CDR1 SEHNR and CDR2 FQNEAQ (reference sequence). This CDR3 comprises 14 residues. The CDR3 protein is CASSFGTGWSGYTF. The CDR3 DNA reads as TGTGCCAGCAGCTTCGGGACAGGGTGGTCTGGCTACACCTTC.

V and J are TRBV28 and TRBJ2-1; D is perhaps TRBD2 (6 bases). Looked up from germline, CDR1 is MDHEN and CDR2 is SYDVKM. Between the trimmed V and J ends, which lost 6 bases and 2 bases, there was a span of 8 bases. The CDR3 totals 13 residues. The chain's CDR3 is CASSGGPYNEQFF. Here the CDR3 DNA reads TGTGCCAGCAGCGGAGGGCCCTACAATGAGCAGTTCTTC.

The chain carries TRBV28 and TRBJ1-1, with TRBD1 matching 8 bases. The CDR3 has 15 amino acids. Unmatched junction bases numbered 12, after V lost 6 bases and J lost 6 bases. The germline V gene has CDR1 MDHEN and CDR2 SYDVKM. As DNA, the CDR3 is TGTGCCAGCAGATACAGGGGGAAAAGGTTCGCTGAAGCTTTCTTT. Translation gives CASRYRGKRFAEAFF.

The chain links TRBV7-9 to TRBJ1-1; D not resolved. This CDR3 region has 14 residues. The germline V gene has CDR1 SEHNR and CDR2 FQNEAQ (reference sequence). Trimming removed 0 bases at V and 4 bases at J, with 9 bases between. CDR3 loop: CASSLAPEGTEAFF. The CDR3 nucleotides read TGTGCCAGCAGCTTAGCTCCGGAGGGCACTGAAGCTTTCTTT.

The chain's CDR3 is CASKGLAGGQRSTGELFF. In nucleotides, the CDR3 is TGTGCCAGTAAGGGACTAGCGGGAGGGCAAAGGAGCACCGGGGAGCTGTTTTTT. The chain is built from TRBV19 and TRBJ2-2, with 16 bases fitting TRBD2. The V gene end was trimmed by 7 bases and the J gene end by 4 bases; junction bases not matched to a gene: 9. Germline V gene data show CDR1 as LNHDA and CDR2 as SQIVND (reference sequence). The CDR3 contains 18 residues. Together with reference TRBV19 and TRBJ2-2, the CDR3 gives the full variable domain: DGGITQSPKYLFRKEGQNVTLSCEQNLNHDAMYWYRQDPGQGLRLIYYSQIVNDFQKGDIAEGYSVSREKKESFPLTVTSAQKNPTAFYLCASKGLAGGQRSTGELFFGEGSRLTVL.

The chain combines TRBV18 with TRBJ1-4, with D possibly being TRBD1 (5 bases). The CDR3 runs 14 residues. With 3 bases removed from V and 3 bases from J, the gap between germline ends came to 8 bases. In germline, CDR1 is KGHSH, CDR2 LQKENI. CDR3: CASSPQGSNEKLFF. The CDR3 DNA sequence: TGTGCCAGCTCACCCCAGGGCTCTAATGAAAAACTGTTTTTT.

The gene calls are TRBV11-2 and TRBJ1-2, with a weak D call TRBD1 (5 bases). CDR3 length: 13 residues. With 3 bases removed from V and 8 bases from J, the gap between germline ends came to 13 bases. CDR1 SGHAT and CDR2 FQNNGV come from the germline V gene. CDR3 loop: CASSLRGSNGYTF. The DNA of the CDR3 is TGTGCCAGCAGCTTGCGGGGGAGTAACGGCTACACCTTC.

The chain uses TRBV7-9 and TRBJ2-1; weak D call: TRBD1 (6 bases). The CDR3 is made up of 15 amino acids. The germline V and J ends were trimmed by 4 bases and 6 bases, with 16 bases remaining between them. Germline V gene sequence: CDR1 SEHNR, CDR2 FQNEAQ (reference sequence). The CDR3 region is CASSYSGVTGNEQFF. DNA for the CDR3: TGTGCCAGCAGCTATTCAGGGGTGACGGGCAATGAGCAGTTCTTC.

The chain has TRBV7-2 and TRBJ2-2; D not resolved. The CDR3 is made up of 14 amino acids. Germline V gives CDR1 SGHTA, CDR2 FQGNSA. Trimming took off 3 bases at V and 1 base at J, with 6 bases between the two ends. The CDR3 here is CASSLAMNTGELFF. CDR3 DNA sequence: TGTGCCAGCAGCTTGGCCATGAACACCGGGGAGCTGTTTTTT.